This T cell receptor (beta chain) was recorded in a study of cytomegalovirus exposure and HLA in healthy donors. Germline V lookup: CDR1 ENHRY, CDR2 SYGVKD. V lost 3 bases to trimming and J lost 9 bases; unmatched junction nucleotides: 5. The CDR3 totals 14 residues. The PCR employed 60 Vbeta primers together with 13 Jbeta primers. The method was immunoSEQ multiplex PCR; TCRdb's version includes in-frame clones alone and lacks a portion of them. The table has about 170,000 clones, under 75% seen once. In its sample, this clone was seen a few times. The chain is built from TRBV10-3 and TRBJ1-6, with TRBD1 identical over 7 bases. The sequencing sample was made of PBMCs. This clonotype originated in a man aged 35 to 55 in good health and CMV-seropositive. In DNA, the CDR3 is TGTGCCATCAGTGAAGGGGGCGCCGGTTCACCCCTCCACTTT. Protein sequence: CAISEGGAGSPLHF.